The clone carrying this T cell receptor (beta chain) was observed a few times. What it recognizes is unknown. PCR involved 60 Vbeta and 13 Jbeta primers. Some clones are missing from TCRdb's copy, which holds only in-frame ones; the method was immunoSEQ multiplex PCR. The sample carries about 130,000 clones, approximately 80% recorded once. The data belong to a study of cytomegalovirus exposure and HLA in healthy donors. Study-wide findings and caveats: According to the study, roughly 180 TCR beta chains were cytomegalovirus-associated.

The sequenced sample consisted of PBMCs. This receptor was identified in a woman in her 40s in good health and CMV-seronegative.

CDR3 region: CATKQNGGNAYEQYF. CDR3 sequence (DNA): TGTGCCACCAAACAGAACGGGGGAAACGCCTACGAGCAGTACTTC. The genes are TRBV7-2 and TRBJ2-7; a possible D gene is TRBD2 (6 bases). V lost 10 bases, J lost 2 bases, and 21 bases lay in between. Germline V CDR1 and CDR2: SGHTA, FQGNSA. The CDR3 contains 15 residues.